The 18 T cell receptor beta chains reported below all come from one sample, sequenced in a study of blood T cell repertoires in COVID-19. Data came from immunoSEQ multiplex PCR; TCRdb stores just in-frame clones and leaves some out. The sample contains 55,000 to 65,000 clones, approximately 90% of which appear only once. Specimen: peripheral blood. These receptors were collected from a human donor with active COVID-19. The donor label of this sample is uncertain.

The J gene is TRBJ1-4, the V gene TRBV4-3; maybe TRBD1 (5 bases). In germline, CDR1 is LGHNA, CDR2 YSLEER. The CDR3 runs 14 residues. V was cut by 4 bases and J by 7 bases, with 13 bases left in between. CDR3 sequence: CASSPTLQGEKLFF. DNA of the CDR3: TGCGCCAGCAGCCCTACGCTCCAGGGTGAAAAACTGTTTTTT.

The V gene is TRBV3-1 (or the pseudogene TRBV3-2), the J gene TRBJ2-1; D is perhaps TRBD2 (6 bases). V was pared by 3 bases and J by 6 bases, with 9 bases between. CDR1 LGHDT and CDR2 YNNKEL come from the germline V gene (reference sequence). The CDR3 contains 13 residues. Here the CDR3 reads CASSHGGGNEQFF. The CDR3, as DNA: TGTGCCAGCAGCCACGGGGGTGGCAATGAGCAGTTCTTC.

V gene TRBV11-2 combines with J gene TRBJ2-7; D possibly corresponds to TRBD1 (6 bases). Germline V gene lookup returns CDR1 SGHAT and CDR2 FQNNGV. With 5 bases removed from V and 0 bases from J, the gap between germline ends came to 14 bases. This CDR3 contains 15 residues. The CDR3 DNA is TGTGCCAGCAGCCCCCCGGGACACCGCTCCTACGAGCAGTACTTC. Its protein is CASSPPGHRSYEQYF.

The genes are TRBV10-3 and TRBJ1-1, with 10 bases lining up with TRBD1. From germline, CDR1 is ENHRY and CDR2 SYGVKD. This CDR3 contains 16 residues. J gave up 1 base and V 3 bases, and 5 bases lay outside the gene matches. CDR3: CAISDDRGPANTEAFF. The CDR3 DNA is TGTGCCATCAGTGATGACAGGGGGCCGGCGAACACTGAAGCTTTCTTT.

The chain carries TRBV9 and TRBJ2-3; 9 nucleotides align to TRBD2. There are 18 residues in the CDR3. Germline-derived CDR1 and CDR2 are SGDLS and YYNGEE. Germline trimming cut 0 bases from V and 5 bases from J; bases unmatched to any gene: 13. In nucleotides, the CDR3 is TGTGCCAGCAGCGTAGCTTTGCGGGGCGGGGGGGCTGGAGATACGCAGTATTTT. It specifies CASSVALRGGGAGDTQYF.

V is TRBV7-6 and J is TRBJ2-1; D possibly corresponds to TRBD2 (5 bases). Germline V gene sequence: CDR1 SGHVS, CDR2 FNYEAQ. Trimming stripped 5 bases from V and 7 bases from J, with 21 bases between. The CDR3 consists of 16 residues. CDR3 region: CASSLFPPGMTNEQFF. CDR3 DNA sequence: TGTGCCAGCAGCCTCTTTCCTCCCGGGATGACAAATGAGCAGTTCTTC.

The chain is built from TRBV7-3 and TRBJ2-7; TRBD2 might be the D (6 bases). The CDR3 contains 14 residues. Per the germline V gene, CDR1 is SGHTA and CDR2 is FQGTGA. Trimming took 5 bases from V and 7 from J, leaving 18 bases between them. CDR3 amino acids: CASSPLGGSGEQYF. CDR3 bases: TGTGCCAGCAGCCCATTGGGAGGATCGGGGGAGCAGTACTTC. The complete variable domain, with remaining parts taken from reference TRBV7-3 and TRBJ2-7, reads GAGVSQTPSNKVTEKGKYVELRCDPISGHTALYWYRQSLGQGPEFLIYFQGTGAADDSGLPNDRFFAVRPEGSVSTLKIQRTERGDSAVYLCASSPLGGSGEQYFGPGTRLTVT.

The V gene is TRBV27, the J gene TRBJ2-7; 12 bases are shared with TRBD1. This CDR3 has 17 residues. Germline values: CDR1 MNHEY, CDR2 SMNVEV (reference sequence). Trimming took 4 bases from V and 3 from J; bases not matched to a gene: 10. For the CDR3, the DNA is TGTGCCAGCAGTTATACCGGGACAGGGGGCTCTTACTACGAGCAGTACTTC. The encoded protein is CASSYTGTGGSYYEQYF.

This chain joins TRBV19 and TRBJ2-1; the match to TRBD1 covers 7 bases. Germline V gene lookup returns CDR1 LNHDA and CDR2 SQIVND (reference sequence). The length of the CDR3 is 13 residues. The J segment lost 6 bases and the V segment lost 5 bases, leaving 4 bases of the junction unmatched. The DNA for the CDR3 is TGTGCCAGTAGTCCCGGGACAGTCAATGAGCAGTTCTTC. It encodes CASSPGTVNEQFF.

The V call is TRBV7-9, the J call TRBJ2-1, with 7 bases aligning to TRBD1. Unmatched junction bases numbered 5, after V lost 5 bases and J lost 7 bases. This CDR3 has 13 residues. Germline V gives CDR1 SEHNR, CDR2 FQNEAQ (reference sequence). The chain's CDR3 is CASSLNRGNEQFF. CDR3 DNA: TGTGCCAGCAGCCTTAACAGGGGTAATGAGCAGTTCTTC.

The V and J genes are TRBV27 and TRBJ2-7, with 13 bases that match TRBD2. The CDR3 spans 16 residues. The germline V gene encodes CDR1 MNHEY and CDR2 SMNVEV (reference sequence). V gave up 5 bases and J gave up 5 bases; unmatched junction bases: 9. The CDR3 is CASSPPGLAGVNEQYF. The DNA of the CDR3 is TGTGCCAGCAGTCCTCCCGGACTAGCGGGAGTAAACGAGCAGTACTTC.

The genes are TRBV5-6 and TRBJ2-1; a possible D gene is TRBD1 (5 bases). Germline loops: CDR1 SGHDT, CDR2 YYEEEE. The ends were cut back, 2 bases at V and 5 bases at J, with 5 bases in the middle. The CDR3 loop spans 12 amino acids. The CDR3 DNA is TGTGCCAGCAGCTTAGGGGACAATGAGCAGTTCTTC. Translating gives CASSLGDNEQFF.

Concerning this clone itself: Distinct nucleotide sequences in the sample also encode this CDR3. The rearrangement uses TRBV7-3 and TRBJ2-3; 9 nucleotides align to TRBD2. The CDR3 is made up of 15 amino acids. In germline, CDR1 is SGHTA, CDR2 FQGTGA. The J segment lost 0 bases and the V segment lost 6 bases, leaving 4 bases of the junction unmatched. CDR3 in amino acids: CASSRAGGSTDTQYF. In DNA, the CDR3 is TGTGCCAGCAGTAGAGCGGGGGGCAGCACAGATACGCAGTATTTT.

This clone is a singleton in its sample. The chain joins TRBV9 to TRBJ1-4; possibly TRBD1 for D (6 bases). Germline V gives CDR1 SGDLS, CDR2 YYNGEE. The CDR3 extends over 15 amino acids. V gave up 0 bases and J gave up 8 bases, with 14 bases separating them. For the CDR3, the DNA is TGTGCCAGCAGCGTAGAGCGGGGGGCGGCCGAAAAACTGTTTTTT. It encodes CASSVERGAAEKLFF.

This rearrangement joins TRBV12-3 or TRBV12-4 to TRBJ1-5, with 7 bases aligning to TRBD1. CDR3 length: 13 amino acids. Trimming removed 1 base from V and 13 bases from J; junction bases left unmatched: 7. CDR3 protein: CASSLGDPGQQHF. As DNA, the CDR3 is TGTGCCAGCAGTTTAGGCGACCCGGGACAGCAGCATTTT.

In DNA form, the CDR3 reads TGTGCCAGCAGCTTAGAGTGGAGCGGGGGGGCCTTTACCGGCACAGATACGCAGTATTTT. Its translation is CASSLEWSGGAFTGTDTQYF. The V call is TRBV11-3, the J call TRBJ2-3, with 10 bases fitting TRBD2. The ends lost 0 bases at V and 1 base at J; junction bases unmatched: 13. The CDR3 is made up of 20 amino acids. From germline, CDR1 is SGHNT and CDR2 YENEEA. Full variable domain (missing parts from reference TRBV11-3 and TRBJ2-3): EAGVVQSPRYKIIEKKQPVAFWCNPISGHNTLYWYLQNLGQGPELLIRYENEEAVDDSQLPKDRFSAERLKGVDSTLKIQPAELGDSAVYLCASSLEWSGGAFTGTDTQYFGPGTRLTVL.

The chain employs TRBV7-6 and TRBJ1-1; D gene ambiguous. V shed 1 base and J shed 3 bases, with 15 bases lying between them. Per the germline V gene, CDR1 is SGHVS and CDR2 is FNYEAQ. The CDR3 contains 16 residues. The CDR3 reads CASSLEPTLLDTEAFF. In DNA form, the CDR3 reads TGTGCCAGCAGCTTAGAACCGACGTTGCTAGACACTGAAGCTTTCTTT.

The rearrangement joins TRBV19 to TRBJ1-4, with 9 bases identical to TRBD1. Germline CDR1 is LNHDA and CDR2 is SQIVND (reference sequence). Unmatched junction bases numbered 3, after V lost 2 bases and J lost 5 bases. The CDR3 contains 15 residues. The CDR3: CASSIPGTGNEKLFF. In DNA, the CDR3 is TGTGCCAGTAGTATACCCGGGACAGGGAATGAAAAACTGTTTTTT.